This is a list of T cell receptor beta chains from one sample in a study of T cell responses to AZD1222 COVID-19 vaccine. The data were produced by immunoSEQ multiplex PCR, yet TCRdb's version contains in-frame clones alone and is incomplete. In the table there are some 120,000 clones, roughly 84% of which are singletons. The specimen was peripheral blood, collected on day 0 of AZD1222 vaccination. The receptors here all came from an adult in good health. Each CDR3 is given with its conserved first and last residue. The D gene is left open where the match is weak. Clone size is stated in some rows and not others, as once, few, many or a class when expanded.

clone size	V gene	J gene	CDR3 length	D gene	CDR3 DNA	CDR3 protein
.	TRBV5-6	TRBJ2-7	13	.	TGTGCCAGCAGACCGGGACACCATCTGGAGCAGTACTTC	CASRPGHHLEQYF
.	TRBV28	TRBJ1-2	14	TRBD1	TGTGCCAGCAGTTCCTCCTACAGGGGAGGAGGCTACACCTTC	CASSSSYRGGGYTF
.	TRBV4-1	TRBJ2-2	12	.	TGCGCCAGCAGTTGGGGAACCGGGGAGCTGTTTTTT	CASSWGTGELFF
.	TRBV19	TRBJ1-1	17	.	TGTGCCAGTAGTAAACGGGACGCCCCTAGGGAGAACACTGAAGCTTTCTTT	CASSKRDAPRENTEAFF
.	TRBV11-3	TRBJ2-7	11	.	TGTGCCAGCTCCCCGGGGATCGAGCAGTACTTC	CASSPGIEQYF
.	TRBV11-3	TRBJ1-6	17	.	TGTGCCAGCAGCTTAGATGATCTACTGAGACCGAATTCACCCCTCCACTTT	CASSLDDLLRPNSPLHF
.	TRBV5-1	TRBJ2-3	16	.	TGCGCCAGCACCCCAGGGTGGGGCCGGGGCACAGATACGCAGTATTTT	CASTPGWGRGTDTQYF
.	TRBV19	TRBJ1-1	14	.	TGTGCCAGTACCCCCGGACTGGGAAGGCCTGAAGCTTTCTTT	CASTPGLGRPEAFF
.	TRBV11-3	TRBJ2-5	18	TRBD2	TGTGCCAGCAGCTTATGGCTAGCGGGGGGCCCGATAAAAGAGACCCAGTACTTC	CASSLWLAGGPIKETQYF
few	TRBV29-1	TRBJ1-1	14	TRBD1	TGCAGCGTTCAGGGGGATTTGGCGAACACTGAAGCTTTCTTT	CSVQGDLANTEAFF
.	TRBV7-9	TRBJ1-2	17	.	TGTGCCAGCAGCCCCCGGGGGGGACCCTCCCCGGTCACTGGCTACACCTTC	CASSPRGGPSPVTGYTF
.	TRBV18	TRBJ2-3	15	TRBD2	TGTGCCAGCTCCCCAGAGCGGGGGGGCACAGATACGCAGTATTTT	CASSPERGGTDTQYF
once	TRBV5-8	TRBJ2-1	13	.	TGTGCCAGCAGCCTGGCCGGTGCGCTCCCCCAGTTCTTC	CASSLAGALPQFF
.	TRBV29-1	TRBJ2-3	13	.	TGCAGCGTTGGATGGGGGGGCACAGATACGCAGTATTTT	CSVGWGGTDTQYF
.	TRBV5-1	TRBJ1-4	12	.	TGCGCCAGCAGTTACGGCGGGGAAAAACTGTTTTTT	CASSYGGEKLFF